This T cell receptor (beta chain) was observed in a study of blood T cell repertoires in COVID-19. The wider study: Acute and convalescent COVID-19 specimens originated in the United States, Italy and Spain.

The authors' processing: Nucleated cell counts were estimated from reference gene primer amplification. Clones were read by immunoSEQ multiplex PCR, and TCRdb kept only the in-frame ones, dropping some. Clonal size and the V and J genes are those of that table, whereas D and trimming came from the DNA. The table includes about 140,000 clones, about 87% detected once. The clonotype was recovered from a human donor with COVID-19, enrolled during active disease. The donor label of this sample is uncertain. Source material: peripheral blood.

The CDR3 reads CASSLFTQGGYEQYF. The CDR3 DNA follows: TGTGCCAGCAGTTTATTTACCCAGGGAGGGTACGAGCAGTACTTC. The V gene is TRBV27, the J gene TRBJ2-7; 7 bases align to TRBD2. Germline lookup yields CDR1 MNHEY and CDR2 SMNVEV (reference sequence). The trim removed 1 base at V and 4 bases at J, leaving 7 bases unmatched. The CDR3 runs 15 residues.